These T cell receptor beta chains were read from a single sample in a study of response to subunit inactivated influenza vaccine. MiXCR, applied by TCRdb to the RT-PCR reads, yields one record per CDR3 protein. The sample has 550,000 to 800,000 distinct CDR3 sequences, approximately 15% seen once. Sequenced here: PBMCs from blood, sampled roughly 2 weeks before vaccination. The receptor source for this set is a man aged 50-60 years who received an inactivated influenza vaccine. Each CDR3 is given with its conserved first and last residue. Each record gives: D gene, clone size, J gene, V gene, CDR3 protein, CDR3 DNA. D genes are given only for firm matches. Expanded clones get a size class; other rows say once, few or many, or leave the size out.

>.|.|TRBJ2-3|TRBV30
CAWSEGTSTDTQYF
TGTGCCTGGAGTGAAGGTACTAGCACAGATACGCAGTATTTT
>TRBD2|few|TRBJ2-3|TRBV6-5
CASSYSGLAGPYTDTQYF
TGTGCCAGCAGTTACTCGGGACTAGCGGGGCCGTACACAGATACGCAGTATTTT
>TRBD1|many|TRBJ2-1|TRBV28
CASNSGTGWRTDEQFF
TGTGCCAGCAACTCCGGGACAGGGTGGCGGACCGATGAGCAGTTCTTC
>.|few|TRBJ1-5|TRBV4-2
CASSQEWASNQPQHF
TGTGCCAGCAGCCAAGAGTGGGCCAGCAATCAGCCCCAGCATTTT
>.|few|TRBJ1-2|TRBV11-1
CASSLLSGDLRSIDYGYTF
TGTGCCAGCAGCTTATTGTCGGGGGATCTGAGGTCAATCGACTATGGCTACACCTTC
>.|few|TRBJ1-1|TRBV6-2/TRBV6-3
CASSSRNFEAFF
TGTGCCAGCAGTTCGCGAAACTTTGAAGCTTTCTTT
>.|once|TRBJ2-5|TRBV7-6
CASSPGGRQETQYF
TGTGCCAGCAGCCCTGGGGGGCGCCAAGAGACCCAGTACTTC
>.|many|TRBJ2-5|TRBV3-1
CASSPIPWSKRGETQYF
TGTGCCAGCAGCCCGATTCCTTGGTCCAAGAGAGGAGAGACCCAGTACTTC
>.|few|TRBJ2-7|TRBV7-8
CASSLGRAREQYF
TGTGCCAGCAGTTTAGGAAGAGCAAGGGAGCAGTACTTC
>.|few|TRBJ2-5|TRBV7-9
CASSFNSGETQYF
TGTGCCAGCAGCTTTAATAGCGGAGAGACCCAGTACTTC
>.|.|TRBJ2-3|TRBV28
CASKRGSRDTQYF
TGTGCCAGCAAAAGGGGCAGTCGGGATACGCAGTATTTT
>.|many|TRBJ1-4|TRBV10-3
CAISGDSEKLFF
TGTGCCATCAGTGGGGATTCAGAAAAACTGTTTTTT
>TRBD2|.|TRBJ2-1|TRBV15
CATSRQGGRYNEQFF
TGTGCCACCAGCAGGCAGGGCGGGAGATACAATGAGCAGTTCTTC